These 7 T cell receptor beta chains came from one sample sequenced in a study of neurological immune-mediated disorders. TCRdb processed the 5' RACE reads anew with MiXCR; each CDR3 protein has one entry. The table lists 52,000 or so distinct CDR3 sequences, about 4.2% of them singletons. Sequenced: CD4+ T cells from blood. All receptors derive from a woman between 35 and 50 years old with multiple sclerosis.

This clonotype has a count of ten or more. V is TRBV5-1 and J is TRBJ1-4, with a tentative D call TRBD1 (5 bases). The CDR3 has 14 amino acids. Germline CDR1 and CDR2: SGHRS and YFSETQ. V dropped 0 bases and J dropped 7 bases, with 10 bases sitting between them. Written as DNA, the CDR3 is TGCGCCAGCAGCTTGGAGGGGTATGGTGAAAAACTGTTTTTT. It codes for CASSLEGYGEKLFF. Full variable domain (missing parts from reference TRBV5-1 and TRBJ1-4): KAGVTQTPRYLIKTRGQQVTLSCSPISGHRSVSWYQQTPGQGLQFLFEYFSETQRNKGNFPGRFSGRQFSNSRSEMNVSTLELGDSALYLCASSLEGYGEKLFFGSGTQLSVL.

This clonotype was seen at least ten times. The chain has TRBV5-6 and TRBJ1-3; D is perhaps TRBD1 (5 bases). Per germline, CDR1 SGHDT and CDR2 YYEEEE. Trimming took 4 bases from V and 9 from J, leaving 14 bases between them. The CDR3 contains 13 residues. CDR3 region: CASSQGFLGTIYF. The CDR3 region has the DNA TGTGCCAGCAGCCAGGGCTTCCTGGGCACCATATATTTT.

At least ten counts were recorded for this clonotype. The rearrangement links TRBV5-1 to TRBJ1-1, with D hard to call. Germline V gene sequence: CDR1 SGHRS, CDR2 YFSETQ. CDR3 length: 13 residues. V lost 2 bases and J lost 1, with 6 bases in between. The CDR3 region has the DNA TGCGCCAGCAGCTTTTACCGGAACACTGAAGCTTTCTTT. Translation gives CASSFYRNTEAFF.

This clonotype was seen many times. This chain uses TRBV6-5 with TRBJ1-6; D remains ambiguous. The CDR3 spans 15 residues. The ends were cut back, 6 bases at V and 5 bases at J, with 14 bases in the middle. Looked up from germline, CDR1 is MNHEY and CDR2 is SVGAGI. The CDR3 loop reads CASRSTGRNNSPLHF. Here the CDR3 DNA reads TGTGCCAGCAGATCTACCGGACGGAATAATTCACCCCTCCACTTT.

This clonotype was counted ten times or more. The V and J genes are TRBV5-1 and TRBJ2-5, with D possibly TRBD2 on 6 matching bases. The CDR3 spans 14 residues. Trimming shortened V by 2 bases and J by 0 bases, and 8 bases separated the two germline ends. The V gene's germline CDR1 is SGHRS and CDR2 YFSETQ. The CDR3 loop reads CASSFGLHQETQYF. CDR3 DNA: TGCGCCAGCAGCTTCGGACTACACCAAGAGACCCAGTACTTC.

In this sample, this clonotype turned up many times. The chain couples TRBV24-1 to TRBJ2-5; a possible D gene is TRBD1 (6 bases). Trimming pared 3 bases from V and 7 bases from J, leaving 20 bases between. The germline gives CDR1 KGHDR, CDR2 SFDVKD. The length of the CDR3 is 16 residues. The CDR3 DNA is TGTGCCACCAGTGATCCAACTCCAGGGGCTCTGGTGACCCAGTACTTC. Translated: CATSDPTPGALVTQYF.

This chain links TRBV9 with TRBJ2-1; the match to TRBD2 covers 13 bases. This CDR3 spans 16 amino acids. The germline V gene has CDR1 SGDLS and CDR2 YYNGEE. V trimming: 4 bases; J trimming: 4 bases; junction bases outside the gene matches: 5. The CDR3 DNA sequence: TGTGCCAGCAGCCCCGGACTAGCGGGGGATTACAATGAGCAGTTCTTC. This gives the protein CASSPGLAGDYNEQFF.